Shown below are 10 T cell receptor beta chains from a single sample sequenced in a study of cytomegalovirus exposure and HLA in healthy donors. Amplification used 60 Vbeta primers and 13 Jbeta primers. The protocol was immunoSEQ multiplex PCR, while the TCRdb copy is restricted to in-frame clones and leaves out a portion. The sample has over 100,000 clones, over 65% seen once. Specimen: PBMCs. All receptors come from a woman in her 30s in good health and CMV-seropositive.

The V and J genes are TRBV6-1 and TRBJ2-3, with a possible D match to TRBD2 (6 bases). The V end was cut by 7 bases, the J end by 6 bases, with 14 bases between. Germline-derived CDR1 and CDR2 are MNHNS and SASEGT. There are 13 residues in the CDR3. CDR3 residues: CASIPGGSDTQYF. CDR3 DNA: TGTGCCAGCATCCCTGGAGGGTCCGATACGCAGTATTTT.

The chain uses TRBV30 and TRBJ1-6; no clear D. In germline, CDR1 is GTSNPN, CDR2 SVGIG (reference sequence). This CDR3 region has 12 residues. Trimming pared 1 base from V and 4 bases from J, leaving 2 bases between. The CDR3 reads CAWSAYNSPLHF. For the CDR3, the DNA is TGTGCCTGGAGTGCTTATAATTCACCCCTCCACTTT.

The chain couples TRBV21-1 to TRBJ1-2; the D call in the table, TRBD1, was not verified against the DNA. TRBV21-1 is a pseudogene locus. CDR3 length equals 16 residues. As DNA, the CDR3 is TGTGCCAGCAGCAAAGCTTGGGCAGAGTTTAACTATGGCTACACCTTC. This encodes CASSKAWAEFNYGYTF.

This clone has just one count. The chain is built from TRBV28 and TRBJ1-2; 9 bases map to TRBD1. Germline V gives CDR1 MDHEN, CDR2 SYDVKM. This CDR3 has 16 amino acids. The V and J ends lost 5 bases and 8 bases, in that order; junction bases with no gene match: 15. The CDR3 reads CASSKTGTGWSKGYTF. The CDR3 region has the DNA TGTGCCAGCAGTAAAACCGGGACAGGGTGGTCGAAGGGCTACACCTTC.

This chain links TRBV14 with TRBJ1-2, with 7 bases that match TRBD1. This CDR3 spans 15 amino acids. With 0 bases clipped from V and 6 bases from J, the junction kept 7 bases outside the gene matches. Germline lookup yields CDR1 SGHDN and CDR2 FVKESK. CDR3 in DNA: TGTGCCAGCAGCCAAGATTGGGCAGGGGGTGATGGCTACACCTTC. Protein: CASSQDWAGGDGYTF. Full variable domain (missing parts from reference TRBV14 and TRBJ1-2): EAGVTQFPSHSVIEKGQTVTLRCDPISGHDNLYWYRRVMGKEIKFLLHFVKESKQDESGMPNNRFLAERTGGTYSTLKVQPAELEDSGVYFCASSQDWAGGDGYTFGSGTRLTVV.

V gene TRBV5-1 combines with J gene TRBJ1-1; 9 positions match TRBD1. The CDR3 runs to 15 residues. Germline-derived CDR1 and CDR2 are SGHRS and YFSETQ. Trimming at V came to 0 bases and at J to 11 bases, leaving 11 bases not matched to a gene. The CDR3 here is CASSLGTGTGKPAFF. The CDR3 nucleotides are TGCGCCAGCAGCTTGGGAACCGGGACAGGGAAGCCGGCTTTCTTT.

The sample holds a few counts of this clone. The CDR3 is CASRTPITYEQYF. The CDR3 DNA is TGTGCCAGCAGGACTCCTATCACCTACGAGCAGTACTTC. This chain joins TRBV27 and TRBJ2-7; D gene uncertain. Germline CDR1 and CDR2: MNHEY and SMNVEV (reference sequence). This CDR3 spans 13 amino acids. Trimming removed 6 bases from V and 2 bases from J, with 11 bases in between.

The chain links TRBV21-1 to TRBJ2-7; the D call of TRBD1 is as the table states it, not checked on the DNA. TRBV21-1 is marked as a pseudogene. This CDR3 region has 15 residues. The CDR3 region has the DNA TGTGCCAGCAGCTCACCCCTCGGACACTCCTACGAGCAGTACTTC. As protein: CASSSPLGHSYEQYF.

This chain uses TRBV5-4 with TRBJ1-1; D is unresolved. Germline V gene sequence: CDR1 SGHNT, CDR2 YYREEE (reference sequence). The ends were cut back, 1 base at V and 3 bases at J, with 7 bases in the middle. CDR3 length: 13 amino acids. Written as DNA, the CDR3 is TGTGCCAGCAGCTTGCGTCGGGACACTGAAGCTTTCTTT. Translated: CASSLRRDTEAFF.

The gene calls are TRBV9 and TRBJ1-2, with a weak D call TRBD1 (5 bases). Per germline, CDR1 SGDLS and CDR2 YYNGEE. V lost 3 bases and J 7 bases, leaving 16 bases between the germline ends. The CDR3 contains 14 residues. In nucleotides, the CDR3 is TGTGCCAGCAGCGCCTCCCCGGGGGAGGGTGGCTACACCTTC. Translation: CASSASPGEGGYTF.